Presented here are 5 T cell receptor beta chains from one specimen sequenced in a study of T cell responses to AZD1222 COVID-19 vaccine. Method: immunoSEQ multiplex PCR; TCRdb's copy keeps in-frame clones and lacks some. The sample shows 80,000 to 95,000 clones, roughly 80% of them seen only once. The starting material was peripheral blood, obtained on day 0 of AZD1222 vaccination. These receptor sequences come from an adult in good health.

The count of this clone is one. The chain is built from TRBV19 and TRBJ1-1; no clear D gene. The germline gives CDR1 LNHDA, CDR2 SQIVND (reference sequence). This CDR3 region has 13 residues. Trimming left V 3 bases short and J 1 base short, with 6 bases between. CDR3 bases: TGTGCCAGTAGTATCTTGACGAACACTGAAGCTTTCTTT. Its protein product is CASSILTNTEAFF.

The chain employs TRBV3-1 (or the pseudogene TRBV3-2) and TRBJ1-4; maybe TRBD1 (6 bases). This CDR3 is built from 16 residues. The V end lost 4 bases, the J end lost 5 bases, and 17 bases lay between the germline ends. Germline V gene lookup returns CDR1 LGHDT and CDR2 YNNKEL (reference sequence). CDR3 DNA: TGTGCCAGCAGCCTGTACACCTCAGGGGACAATGAAAAACTGTTTTTT. Translation gives CASSLYTSGDNEKLFF.

In its sample, this clone was seen a few times. V gene TRBV10-1 combines with J gene TRBJ2-5; a weak D match, TRBD1 (5 bases). The CDR3 totals 14 residues. Looked up from germline, CDR1 is WNHNN and CDR2 is SYGVQD (reference sequence). V lost 0 bases and J lost 2, with 7 bases in between. The CDR3 here is CASSESPGQETQYF. DNA for the CDR3: TGCGCCAGCAGTGAGTCGCCAGGGCAAGAGACCCAGTACTTC.

J is TRBJ2-2 and V is TRBV3-1 (or the pseudogene TRBV3-2), with 13 positions matching TRBD2. The J segment lost 6 bases and the V segment lost 3 bases, leaving 1 base of the junction unmatched. The CDR3 has 15 residues. Germline loops: CDR1 LGHDT, CDR2 YNNKEL (reference sequence). The DNA for the CDR3 is TGTGCCAGCAGCCACGGACTAGCGGGAGCCGGGGAGCTGTTTTTT. Translated, it gives CASSHGLAGAGELFF.

The V and J genes are TRBV7-7 and TRBJ2-7, with a weak D call TRBD2 (5 bases). The germline gives CDR1 SSHAT, CDR2 FNYEAQ (reference sequence). V lost 5 bases and J lost 0, with 8 bases in between. The CDR3 is 13 amino acids. Here the CDR3 DNA reads TGTGCCAGCAGCCAAGCGGCCTCCTACGAGCAGTACTTC. Residues: CASSQAASYEQYF.